This section outlines one TCR beta chain sequence together with its context. Antigen unknown. The record originates from a study of cytomegalovirus exposure and HLA in healthy donors. General observations from the study: Later analysis demonstrated an association between a missense DCLRE1C variant and TCR beta V- and J-gene trimming. Presence/absence analyses assumed roughly uniform sequencing depth across donors, which may not hold. Of the V segments, some could not be distinguished, including TRBV6-2 and TRBV6-3, and were excluded. Later analysis indicated greater clonal expansion among HLA-associated TCR beta chains than among equally common other chains.

Trimming removed 4 bases from V and 3 bases from J, with 16 bases in between. CDR3 size: 16 residues. The germline gives CDR1 KGHSH, CDR2 LQKENI. The PCR made use of 60 Vbeta and 13 Jbeta primers. The method was immunoSEQ multiplex PCR; TCRdb's version includes in-frame clones alone and lacks a portion of them. The profile shows 150,000 to 200,000 clones, 80% of them singletons. Material for sequencing was PBMCs. V gene TRBV18 combines with J gene TRBJ1-5, with D uncertain. The sequence was obtained from a woman in her forties or fifties in good health and CMV-seropositive. The CDR3 is CASSLSPRTTNQPQHF. For the CDR3, the DNA is TGTGCCAGCTCACTCAGTCCCCGCACCACCAATCAGCCCCAGCATTTT.